This record concerns one T cell receptor (beta chain) sequence. Sequencing was performed with immunoSEQ multiplex PCR; in TCRdb, only in-frame clones are kept and a portion is missing. The repertoire holds around 49,000 clones, with over 90% as singletons. This record comes from a study of T cell changes during pregnancy in multiple sclerosis. This CDR3 has 10 amino acids. Germline V gene lookup returns CDR1 MNHNS and CDR2 SASEGT. V was clipped by 4 bases and J by 6 bases, with 4 bases between them. The rearrangement links TRBV6-1 to TRBJ2-7; D is unclear. The source was CD8+ T cells from peripheral blood mononuclear cells, collected in the first trimester of pregnancy. The sequence derives from a female donor with multiple sclerosis, enrolled in a pregnancy study. The CDR3 sequence is CASSGVEQYF. CDR3 nucleotide sequence: TGTGCCAGCAGTGGAGTCGAGCAGTACTTC.